This TCR beta chain was observed in a study of blood T cell repertoires in COVID-19. Only in-frame clones appear in the TCRdb table, and some are missing; sequencing was by immunoSEQ multiplex PCR. The sample shows around 270,000 clones, 70% to 90% of them seen only once. V was clipped by 4 bases and J by 4 bases; unmatched bases: 5. Germline assignment: CDR1 SGHNT and CDR2 YYREEE (reference sequence). The CDR3 is 15 residues long. This chain uses TRBV5-4 with TRBJ2-1; 10 bases match TRBD2. This receptor was obtained from a woman aged 25 to 39 who had recovered from COVID-19. Sequenced material: PBMCs or T cells enriched from blood (not recorded which). The CDR3 here is CASSIAGGSYNEQFF. DNA for the CDR3: TGTGCCAGCAGCATAGCGGGAGGCTCGTACAATGAGCAGTTCTTC. Full variable domain (remainder filled in from reference TRBV5-4 and TRBJ2-1): ETGVTQSPTHLIKTRGQQVTLRCSSQSGHNTVSWYQQALGQGPQFIFQYYREEENGRGNFPPRFSGLQFPNYSSELNVNALELDDSALYLCASSIAGGSYNEQFFGPGTRLTVL.